This is a list of T cell receptor beta chains from one sample in a study of OX40 agonist ivuxolimab in advanced cancers. The repertoire was sequenced with immunoSEQ multiplex PCR; TCRdb's copy has only in-frame clones and lacks some. This sample has about 36,000 clones, with about 70% found just once. Source: CD4+ or CD8+ T cells sorted from blood, taken in a trial of the OX40 agonist ivuxolimab. The receptor source for this set is an adult with an advanced solid tumor such as melanoma, head and neck, liver or kidney cancer. Each CDR3 is given with its conserved first and last residue. A D gene is named only where the DNA matches it firmly. The size field is filled for only some rows; it gives once, few, many or a size class.

clone_size: NA; d_call: NA; j_call: TRBJ1-3; cdr3_length: 16; v_call: TRBV6-6; cdr3_aa: CASSQDGGWGGNTIYF; cdr3_nt: TGTGCCAGCAGCCAGGACGGTGGCTGGGGTGGAAACACCATATATTTT
clone_size: few; d_call: NA; j_call: TRBJ2-5; cdr3_length: 15; v_call: TRBV27; cdr3_aa: CASSSGARGAETQYF; cdr3_nt: TGTGCCAGCAGTTCGGGAGCCCGGGGGGCAGAGACCCAGTACTTC
clone_size: NA; d_call: NA; j_call: TRBJ1-1; cdr3_length: 14; v_call: TRBV19; cdr3_aa: CASSMGEGFTEAFF; cdr3_nt: TGTGCCAGTAGTATGGGGGAGGGATTCACTGAAGCTTTCTTT
clone_size: many; d_call: TRBD1; j_call: TRBJ1-5; cdr3_length: 16; v_call: TRBV7-8; cdr3_aa: CASSLSSWTGERPQHF; cdr3_nt: TGTGCCAGCAGCTTGAGTAGTTGGACAGGGGAGCGGCCCCAGCATTTT
clone_size: NA; d_call: TRBD1; j_call: TRBJ1-5; cdr3_length: 15; v_call: TRBV6-6; cdr3_aa: CASSQLQGRNQPQHF; cdr3_nt: TGTGCCAGCAGTCAACTACAGGGGCGCAATCAGCCCCAGCATTTT
clone_size: NA; d_call: NA; j_call: TRBJ1-1; cdr3_length: 12; v_call: TRBV7-9; cdr3_aa: CASSLDETEAFF; cdr3_nt: TGTGCCAGCAGCTTAGACGAGACTGAAGCTTTCTTT
clone_size: once; d_call: NA; j_call: TRBJ2-7; cdr3_length: 16; v_call: TRBV1; cdr3_aa: CTSKETDDLLEYEQYF; cdr3_nt: TGCACCAGCAAGGAGACAGACGATCTACTTGAGTACGAGCAGTACTTC
clone_size: NA; d_call: NA; j_call: TRBJ1-1; cdr3_length: 11; v_call: TRBV29-1; cdr3_aa: CSVLGQKEAFF; cdr3_nt: TGCAGCGTCCTGGGACAAAAGGAAGCTTTCTTT
clone_size: NA; d_call: NA; j_call: TRBJ1-1; cdr3_length: 16; v_call: TRBV9; cdr3_aa: CASSVGLSGPNTEAFF; cdr3_nt: TGTGCCAGCAGCGTAGGACTTTCTGGACCGAACACTGAAGCTTTCTTT
clone_size: NA; d_call: NA; j_call: TRBJ1-2; cdr3_length: 15; v_call: TRBV18; cdr3_aa: CASSLTRDMHYGYTF; cdr3_nt: TGTGCCAGCTCATTAACCCGGGACATGCACTATGGCTACACCTTC
clone_size: NA; d_call: NA; j_call: TRBJ1-4; cdr3_length: 13; v_call: TRBV6-1; cdr3_aa: CASSSTRDEKLFF; cdr3_nt: TGTGCCAGCAGTTCCACCCGGGATGAAAAACTGTTTTTT
clone_size: NA; d_call: NA; j_call: TRBJ2-6; cdr3_length: 19; v_call: TRBV14; cdr3_aa: CASSQGLRWGADGANVLTF; cdr3_nt: TGTGCCAGCAGCCAAGGCCTACGATGGGGGGCTGATGGGGCCAACGTCCTGACTTTC
clone_size: once; d_call: NA; j_call: TRBJ1-1; cdr3_length: 13; v_call: TRBV19; cdr3_aa: CASSMQTWTEAFF; cdr3_nt: TGTGCCAGTAGTATGCAGACATGGACTGAAGCTTTCTTT
clone_size: NA; d_call: TRBD1; j_call: TRBJ1-4; cdr3_length: 18; v_call: TRBV14; cdr3_aa: CASSHSGTEGIRNEKLFF; cdr3_nt: TGTGCCAGCAGCCACTCCGGGACAGAGGGGATTAGGAATGAAAAACTGTTTTTT
clone_size: NA; d_call: NA; j_call: TRBJ1-4; cdr3_length: 15; v_call: TRBV6-6; cdr3_aa: CASSRLAALNEKLFF; cdr3_nt: TGTGCCAGCAGTCGGCTGGCAGCACTTAATGAAAAACTGTTTTTT
clone_size: NA; d_call: TRBD1; j_call: TRBJ2-2; cdr3_length: 14; v_call: TRBV9; cdr3_aa: CASSVKGAPGELFF; cdr3_nt: TGTGCCAGCAGCGTCAAGGGGGCCCCCGGGGAGCTGTTTTTT
clone_size: NA; d_call: NA; j_call: TRBJ2-3; cdr3_length: 13; v_call: TRBV2; cdr3_aa: CASSEETPNTQYF; cdr3_nt: TGTGCCAGCAGCGAAGAGACACCTAATACGCAGTATTTT
clone_size: few; d_call: TRBD1; j_call: TRBJ2-1; cdr3_length: 13; v_call: TRBV25-1; cdr3_aa: CASTTGMVNEQFF; cdr3_nt: TGTGCCTCGACGACAGGGATGGTTAATGAGCAGTTCTTC
clone_size: NA; d_call: NA; j_call: TRBJ1-1; cdr3_length: 15; v_call: TRBV28; cdr3_aa: CASSFLSSGRAEAFF; cdr3_nt: TGTGCCAGCAGTTTCCTATCGTCGGGCAGAGCTGAAGCTTTCTTT
clone_size: NA; d_call: NA; j_call: TRBJ2-6; cdr3_length: 16; v_call: TRBV30; cdr3_aa: CASSRIFSSGANVLTF; cdr3_nt: TGTGCCTCTTCCCGAATTTTCAGCTCTGGGGCCAACGTCCTGACTTTC
clone_size: NA; d_call: NA; j_call: TRBJ1-1; cdr3_length: 11; v_call: TRBV21-1; cdr3_aa: CAKSLGSEAFF; cdr3_nt: TGTGCCAAATCTCTGGGGAGTGAAGCTTTCTTT
clone_size: few; d_call: TRBD1; j_call: TRBJ2-1; cdr3_length: 13; v_call: TRBV4-1; cdr3_aa: CASSQDSGTGRFF; cdr3_nt: TGCGCCAGCAGCCAAGATTCCGGGACAGGGAGGTTCTTC
clone_size: NA; d_call: NA; j_call: TRBJ1-2; cdr3_length: 14; v_call: TRBV6-5; cdr3_aa: CASSYYLNRDGYTF; cdr3_nt: TGTGCCAGCAGTTACTATCTAAACAGGGACGGCTACACCTTC
clone_size: NA; d_call: NA; j_call: TRBJ1-1; cdr3_length: 14; v_call: TRBV6-5; cdr3_aa: CASSYSVMNTEAFF; cdr3_nt: TGTGCCAGCAGTTACTCTGTGATGAACACTGAAGCTTTCTTT
clone_size: NA; d_call: NA; j_call: TRBJ1-1; cdr3_length: 13; v_call: TRBV11-1; cdr3_aa: CASSLVGGAEAFF; cdr3_nt: TGTGCCAGCAGCTTAGTGGGAGGTGCTGAAGCTTTCTTT
clone_size: NA; d_call: TRBD2; j_call: TRBJ2-3; cdr3_length: 15; v_call: TRBV2; cdr3_aa: CASSGGGLHEDTQYF; cdr3_nt: TGTGCCAGCTCCGGGGGGGGACTTCACGAAGATACGCAGTATTTT
clone_size: NA; d_call: NA; j_call: TRBJ2-7; cdr3_length: 13; v_call: TRBV7-9; cdr3_aa: CASSRGTVYEQYF; cdr3_nt: TGTGCCAGCAGCCGTGGTACGGTCTACGAGCAGTACTTC
clone_size: NA; d_call: NA; j_call: TRBJ1-5; cdr3_length: 13; v_call: TRBV27; cdr3_aa: CASTGGLNQPQHF; cdr3_nt: TGTGCCAGCACCGGGGGTCTAAATCAGCCCCAGCATTTT
clone_size: NA; d_call: NA; j_call: TRBJ1-1; cdr3_length: 14; v_call: TRBV29-1; cdr3_aa: CSVALGTGLTEAFF; cdr3_nt: TGCAGCGTCGCCCTTGGAACAGGGTTGACTGAAGCTTTCTTT
clone_size: NA; d_call: NA; j_call: TRBJ1-1; cdr3_length: 14; v_call: TRBV5-5; cdr3_aa: CASSLDRLNTEAFF; cdr3_nt: TGTGCCAGCAGCTTGGACAGATTGAACACTGAAGCTTTCTTT
clone_size: NA; d_call: TRBD1; j_call: TRBJ2-2; cdr3_length: 15; v_call: TRBV7-9; cdr3_aa: CASSPGQGDTGELFF; cdr3_nt: TGTGCCAGCAGCCCGGGACAGGGAGACACCGGGGAGCTGTTTTTT
clone_size: NA; d_call: NA; j_call: TRBJ2-7; cdr3_length: 12; v_call: TRBV18; cdr3_aa: CASSDNTYEQYF; cdr3_nt: TGTGCCAGCTCGGACAATACCTACGAGCAGTACTTC
clone_size: NA; d_call: NA; j_call: TRBJ1-3; cdr3_length: 15; v_call: TRBV2; cdr3_aa: CASSKDIWTGNTIYF; cdr3_nt: TGTGCCAGCAGCAAGGACATTTGGACGGGAAACACCATATATTTT